This entry concerns a single TCR beta chain. Per the authors' pipeline: Amplifying reference gene primers gave estimates of nucleated cell counts. TCRdb's copy holds only in-frame clones and misses some; the assay was immunoSEQ multiplex PCR. That table gives V, J and clone size, and the DNA gave D and trimming. The sample records about 190,000 clones, approximately 80% being singletons. The data derive from a study of blood T cell repertoires in COVID-19. Study-level background: Acute-phase and convalescent COVID-19 samples originated in the United States, Italy and Spain.

The participants were between roughly 18 and 89 years old and came from 24 US areas. V lost 5 bases to trimming and J lost 4 bases; unmatched junction nucleotides: 8. This CDR3 contains 15 residues. The germline V gene has CDR1 SEHNR and CDR2 FQNEAQ (reference sequence). The rearrangement links TRBV7-9 to TRBJ2-5; TRBD2 agrees at 9 bases. This TCR was sampled from a woman aged 55-69 years with acute COVID-19. Sample: PBMCs or T cells enriched from blood (not recorded which). In nucleotides, the CDR3 is TGTGCCAGCAGCACCTGGACTAGCGTCCTAGAGACCCAGTACTTC. Translation: CASSTWTSVLETQYF. The full variable domain, its missing parts supplied by reference TRBV7-9 and TRBJ2-5, is DTGVSQNPRHKITKRGQNVTFRCDPISEHNRLYWYRQTLGQGPEFLTYFQNEAQLEKSRLLSDRFSAERPKGSFSTLEIQRTEQGDSAMYLCASSTWTSVLETQYFGPGTRLLVL.